The 9 T cell receptor beta chains reported below all come from one sample, sequenced in a study of vaccination effects on CD4 cells after COVID-19. Data came from immunoSEQ multiplex PCR; TCRdb stores just in-frame clones and leaves some out. The top ten hold 9% of the sample, which has more than 15,000 clones, roughly 70% seen once. Before any sequencing was done, the ViraFEST assay used viral peptide pools to expand antigen-specific CD4+ T cells. Isolation of CD4+ T cells took place after approximately 10 days of culture. Each participant received a vaccine that was either BNT162b2 or mRNA-1273, given as two doses. Their recognized antigens are unknown. Specimen: CD4+ T cells from PBMCs cultured with SARS-CoV-2 spike peptides, collected after COVID-19 vaccination. Source of these receptors: a human donor who received a COVID-19 vaccine.

The chain couples TRBV2 to TRBJ2-7; no definite D call. The germline V and J ends were trimmed by 7 bases and 4 bases, with 8 bases remaining between them. The germline V gene encodes CDR1 SNHLY and CDR2 FYNNEI. There are 11 residues in the CDR3. Written as DNA, the CDR3 is TGTGCCAGCACCTGGGTTTACGAGCAGTACTTC. Protein sequence: CASTWVYEQYF.

V and J are TRBV27 and TRBJ1-2; the D is unclear. The CDR3 is 13 amino acids. V lost 2 bases and J lost 2, with 6 bases in between. CDR1 is MNHEY, CDR2 SMNVEV, per germline (reference sequence). The CDR3 is CASSLAVNYGYTF. In nucleotides, the CDR3 is TGTGCCAGCAGTTTAGCGGTAAACTATGGCTACACCTTC.

The chain employs TRBV2 and TRBJ2-7, with TRBD1 matching 8 bases. After removal of 9 bases from V and 6 bases from J, the junction contained 16 bases not matched to a gene. Germline V CDR1 and CDR2: SNHLY, FYNNEI. The CDR3 sequence is 15 residues long. The CDR3 reads CASGHRDRMPLEQYF. The CDR3 nucleotides read TGTGCCAGTGGTCACCGGGACAGGATGCCACTCGAGCAGTACTTC.

This sequence joins TRBV30 and TRBJ2-1; a possible D gene is TRBD2 (5 bases). The CDR3 sequence is 13 residues long. The germline gives CDR1 GTSNPN, CDR2 SVGIG (reference sequence). The ends were cut back, 0 bases at V and 13 bases at J, with 16 bases in the middle. The CDR3 DNA sequence: TGTGCCTGGAGTGTACTTCGTGAGGGCCACCAGTTCTTC. Translation: CAWSVLREGHQFF. The complete variable domain, with remaining parts taken from reference TRBV30 and TRBJ2-1, reads SQTIHQWPATLVQPVGSPLSLECTVEGTSNPNLYWYRQAAGRGLQLLFYSVGIGQISSEVPQNLSASRPQDRQFILSSKKLLLSDSGFYLCAWSVLREGHQFFGPGTRLTVL.

This clone was detected only a few times. CDR3: CATSRARISQPQHF. For the CDR3, the DNA is TGTGCCACCAGCAGAGCCCGGATTAGTCAGCCCCAGCATTTT. The chain has TRBV15 and TRBJ1-5; unclear D gene. Trimming stripped 1 base from V and 6 bases from J, with 10 bases between. Looked up from germline, CDR1 is LNHNV and CDR2 is YYDKDF (reference sequence). The CDR3 contains 14 residues.

This clone has only a few counts. The V call is TRBV7-9, the J call TRBJ1-2; 9 bases fit TRBD1. The germline V gene encodes CDR1 SEHNR and CDR2 FQNEAQ (reference sequence). The CDR3 consists of 15 residues. With V trimmed by 5 bases and J by 2 bases, 6 bases remained unmatched. The CDR3 DNA reads as TGTGCCAGCAGCCCAACAGGGGGCGAGAACTATGGCTACACCTTC. Translated: CASSPTGGENYGYTF.

This clone was counted between two and nine times. The V gene is TRBV18, the J gene TRBJ2-2; 8 nucleotides align to TRBD1. The V and J ends lost 1 base and 5 bases, in that order; junction bases with no gene match: 6. The germline V gene encodes CDR1 KGHSH and CDR2 LQKENI. The CDR3 is 16 amino acids. This CDR3 is CASSPRTGLWTGELFF. In DNA form, the CDR3 reads TGTGCCAGCTCACCACGGACAGGGTTATGGACCGGGGAGCTGTTTTTT.

This clone is a singleton in its sample. The chain couples TRBV7-6 to TRBJ2-6; a possible D gene is TRBD2 (7 bases). Germline V gene data show CDR1 as SGHVS and CDR2 as FNYEAQ. This CDR3 has 17 residues. V dropped 1 base and J dropped 2 bases, with 12 bases sitting between them. The CDR3 is CASSLGGGVAGANVLTF. The CDR3 DNA reads TGTGCCAGCAGCTTAGGGGGGGGCGTAGCTGGGGCCAACGTCCTGACTTTC.

CDR3 DNA sequence: TGTGCCAGCAGCTTAGACAGGGGGTCCTACAATGAGCAGTTCTTC. Translating gives CASSLDRGSYNEQFF. The chain employs TRBV7-2 and TRBJ2-1, with TRBD1 identical over 8 bases. The germline V gene encodes CDR1 SGHTA and CDR2 FQGNSA. Germline trimming cut 1 base from V and 1 base from J; bases unmatched to any gene: 0. The CDR3 consists of 15 residues.